Each of the 31 T cell receptor beta chains below was sequenced from the same sample in a study of CD8+ T cells in alopecia areata (dated by TCRdb to the late 2010s). Library prep was done by the immunoSEQ multiplex PCR assay. RNA was extracted from all samples and reverse transcribed into cDNA as template for TCR sequencing. Here the immuneACCESS table is served through TCRdb, limited to in-frame sequences with V and J called. Missing clones are a known gap in these copies; in checked studies unresolved V genes cover under half, and the rest lacks a known reason. The sample has 100,000 or so clones on record, 60% of them singletons. About a sixth of the sample comes from the top ten. The treatment or condition label on this specimen signifies: oral pan-JAK inhibitor, 5-10 mg twice daily. Sequencing was performed on CD8+ T cells sorted from blood, taken at approximately week 61, from a patient treated with tofacitinib. The receptors derive from a human donor with alopecia areata.

This clone was seen a handful of times. V usage is TRBV25-1 and J usage is TRBJ1-2, with 11 bases fitting TRBD1. Trimming cost V 4 bases and J 5 bases; bases outside gene matches: 9. Germline loops: CDR1 MGHDK, CDR2 SYGVNS. CDR3 size: 16 residues. The CDR3 DNA reads as TGTGCCAGCAGTGGCCCAGGACAGGGGGCAAAGTATGGCTACACCTTC. As protein: CASSGPGQGAKYGYTF.

V and J are TRBV25-1 and TRBJ2-7; TRBD1 aligns across 11 bases. Germline CDR1 and CDR2: MGHDK and SYGVNS. V trimming: 0 bases; J trimming: 2 bases; junction bases outside the gene matches: 3. The length of the CDR3 is 16 residues. The CDR3 nucleotides read TGTGCCAGCAGTGAATATGGGACAGGGGGTACCTACGAGCAGTACTTC. This gives the protein CASSEYGTGGTYEQYF.

This chain uses TRBV4-1 with TRBJ2-7; D gene ambiguous. The CDR3 length is 15 residues. V lost 0 bases and J lost 0, with 9 bases in between. The germline V gene has CDR1 MGHRA and CDR2 YSYEKL. The CDR3 DNA reads as TGCGCCAGCAGCCAAGATTTGGGCAGCTCCTACGAGCAGTACTTC. Amino acids: CASSQDLGSSYEQYF.

CDR3: CSVGGYTF. Written as DNA, the CDR3 is TGCAGCGTTGGTGGCTACACCTTC. The chain recombines TRBV29-1 with TRBJ1-2, with D unclear. V dropped 4 bases and J dropped 7 bases, with 1 base sitting between them. Germline V lookup: CDR1 SQVTM, CDR2 ANQGSEA. The CDR3 runs 8 residues.

The chain couples TRBV27 to TRBJ1-1; TRBD1 agrees at 10 bases. This CDR3 region has 15 residues. V shed 0 bases, J shed 7 bases, and the junction held 5 bases outside the gene matches. Germline CDR1 MNHEY, CDR2 SMNVEV (reference sequence). As DNA, the CDR3 is TGTGCCAGCAGTTTATCGCAGACAGGGGGCCTTGAAGCTTTCTTT. Translation: CASSLSQTGGLEAFF.

The chain carries TRBV7-4 and TRBJ1-2; D might be TRBD1 (6 bases). Germline V lookup: CDR1 SGHVT, CDR2 SQSDAQ. This CDR3 has 13 amino acids. The germline V and J ends were trimmed by 5 bases and 7 bases, with 14 bases remaining between them. CDR3 sequence (DNA): TGTGCCAGCAGCCTCACAGGGAGGTTTGGCTACACCTTC. Translating it yields CASSLTGRFGYTF. Filled out from reference TRBV7-4 and TRBJ1-2, the complete variable domain reads GAGVSQSPRYKVAKRGRDVALRCDSISGHVTLYWYRQTLGQGSEVLTYSQSDAQRDKSGRPSGRFSAERPERSVSTLKIQRTEQGDSAVYLCASSLTGRFGYTFGSGTRLTVV.

This clone was counted a few times. The V call is TRBV12-5, the J call TRBJ2-2; 8 bases map to TRBD2. Germline V gene lookup returns CDR1 LGHNT and CDR2 FRNRAP. The J segment lost 2 bases and the V segment lost 6 bases, leaving 5 bases of the junction unmatched. This CDR3 contains 15 residues. CDR3 loop: CASGDRGGNTGELFF. The CDR3 bases are TGTGCTAGTGGCGACCGGGGGGGTAACACCGGGGAGCTGTTTTTT. Supplemented by reference TRBV12-5 and TRBJ2-2, the full variable domain reads DARVTQTPRHKVTEMGQEVTMRCQPILGHNTVFWYRQTMMQGLELLAYFRNRAPLDDSGMPKDRFSAEMPDATLATLKIQPSEPRDSAVYFCASGDRGGNTGELFFGEGSRLTVL.

The J gene is TRBJ2-1, the V gene TRBV5-1, with D hard to call. Per the germline V gene, CDR1 is SGHRS and CDR2 is YFSETQ. The CDR3 runs 13 residues. V lost 10 bases to trimming and J lost 13 bases, with 24 bases between them. Here the CDR3 DNA reads TGCGCCCCACCCCGTGGCCGGCTGCTTCATCAGTTCTTC. Its translation is CAPPRGRLLHQFF.

The V call is TRBV6-5, the J call TRBJ2-2, with D perhaps assigned TRBD1 or TRBD2 (5 bases each). There are 12 residues in the CDR3. Germline V CDR1 and CDR2: MNHEY, SVGAGI. The V gene lost 7 bases and the J gene lost 13 bases, with 16 bases spanning the gap. CDR3 sequence: CASTAGNRGLFF. For the CDR3, the DNA is TGTGCCAGCACAGCAGGGAACCGGGGGCTGTTTTTT.

The CDR3 sequence: CASSLVTGGPEAFF. DNA for the CDR3: TGTGCCAGCAGCTTAGTTACGGGAGGTCCTGAAGCTTTCTTT. The chain is built from TRBV7-2 and TRBJ1-1; no reliable D call. Per germline, CDR1 SGHTA and CDR2 FQGNSA. The CDR3 is made up of 14 amino acids. The ends were cut back, 1 base at V and 6 bases at J, with 12 bases in the middle.

Many counts were recorded for this clone. The rearrangement joins TRBV10-3 to TRBJ2-2; 9 nucleotides line up with TRBD1. The length of the CDR3 is 17 residues. J lost 5 bases, V lost 0 bases, and 7 bases had no gene match. Per germline, CDR1 ENHRY and CDR2 SYGVKD. CDR3 region: CAISESRWTGETGELFF. The CDR3 DNA is TGTGCCATCAGTGAGTCACGTTGGACAGGGGAGACCGGGGAGCTGTTTTTT.

The chain uses TRBV13 and TRBJ1-5, with no clear D. Between the trimmed V and J ends, which lost 0 bases and 4 bases, there was a span of 4 bases. CDR1 is PRHDT, CDR2 FYEKMQ, per germline (reference sequence). The CDR3 spans 13 residues. The DNA of the CDR3 is TGTGCCAGCAGCTTAGGTCTAAATCAGCCCCAGCATTTT. This codes for CASSLGLNQPQHF.

The V gene is TRBV6-6, the J gene TRBJ1-2, with TRBD1 matching 8 bases. In germline, CDR1 is MNHNY, CDR2 SVGAGI (reference sequence). The CDR3 runs to 13 residues. V trimming: 8 bases; J trimming: 8 bases; junction bases outside the gene matches: 10. CDR3 nucleotides: TGTGCCAGCTCGGACAGGGCCCTGCGAGGCTACACCTTC. Its translation is CASSDRALRGYTF.

The J gene is TRBJ2-6, the V gene TRBV18; D possibly corresponds to TRBD1 (6 bases). The CDR3 totals 17 residues. V was clipped by 3 bases and J by 0 bases, with 12 bases between them. The germline CDR1 and CDR2 sequences are KGHSH and LQKENI. DNA of the CDR3: TGTGCCAGCTCACCTACACAGGGATCCTCTGGGGCCAACGTCCTGACTTTC. This translates into CASSPTQGSSGANVLTF.

This sequence joins TRBV5-1 and TRBJ2-6; D might be TRBD1 or TRBD2, each matching 5 bases. V was pared by 2 bases and J by 0 bases, with 15 bases between. CDR3 length: 18 residues. The germline CDR1 and CDR2 sequences are SGHRS and YFSETQ. The CDR3 loop reads CASSLRGPNPSGANVLTF. CDR3 coding DNA: TGCGCCAGCAGCTTAAGGGGACCGAACCCCTCTGGGGCCAACGTCCTGACTTTC.

The V call is TRBV30, the J call TRBJ2-7; D gene unclear. Trimming pared 3 bases from V and 0 bases from J, leaving 6 bases between. The germline CDR1 and CDR2 sequences are GTSNPN and SVGIG (reference sequence). The CDR3 extends over 12 amino acids. DNA of the CDR3: TGTGCCTGGAGGGAGAGCTCCTACGAGCAGTACTTC. The encoded protein is CAWRESSYEQYF.

The chain employs TRBV7-2 and TRBJ2-5, with unresolved D. The V end lost 5 bases, the J end lost 5 bases, and 21 bases lay between the germline ends. This CDR3 comprises 16 residues. Germline CDR1 and CDR2: SGHTA and FQGNSA. The CDR3 protein is CASSPKTPRVPETQYF. The CDR3 DNA sequence: TGTGCCAGCAGCCCAAAAACTCCCCGCGTCCCCGAGACCCAGTACTTC.

The V and J genes are TRBV11-2 and TRBJ1-6, with TRBD1 identical over 9 bases. CDR3 length equals 18 residues. With V trimmed by 3 bases and J by 3 bases, 9 bases remained unmatched. Germline V gives CDR1 SGHAT, CDR2 FQNNGV. The CDR3: CASSLYHWTGDYNSPLHF. In DNA, the CDR3 is TGTGCCAGCAGCTTGTATCACTGGACAGGGGACTATAATTCACCCCTCCACTTT.

The gene calls are TRBV5-6 and TRBJ2-1; TRBD2 matches 7 bases. The ends lost 3 bases at V and 2 bases at J; junction bases unmatched: 11. The CDR3 is 17 amino acids. The germline V gene encodes CDR1 SGHDT and CDR2 YYEEEE. CDR3 residues: CASSYPPGGGAYNEQFF. In nucleotides, the CDR3 is TGTGCCAGCAGCTATCCCCCGGGTGGGGGGGCCTACAATGAGCAGTTCTTC.

This chain links TRBV27 with TRBJ2-5; 7 bases map to TRBD2. The CDR3 contains 17 residues. The trim removed 2 bases at V and 4 bases at J, leaving 13 bases unmatched. Germline CDR1 reads MNHEY; CDR2 reads SMNVEV (reference sequence). CDR3: CASSLALTGGTGETQYF. For the CDR3, the DNA is TGTGCCAGCAGTTTAGCCCTCACGGGGGGTACTGGAGAGACCCAGTACTTC.

The gene calls are TRBV29-1 and TRBJ2-5; D assignment may be TRBD1 or TRBD2 (6 bases each). Germline loops: CDR1 SQVTM, CDR2 ANQGSEA. The CDR3 spans 11 residues. V dropped 7 bases and J dropped 4 bases, with 10 bases sitting between them. CDR3 in DNA: TGCAGCGGGGGGGCGGGAGAGACCCAGTACTTC. Its protein is CSGGAGETQYF. The variable domain in full, with the rest retrieved from reference TRBV29-1 and TRBJ2-5, is SAVISQKPSRDICQRGTSLTIQCQVDSQVTMMFWYRQQPGQSLTLIATANQGSEATYESGFVIDKFPISRPNLTFSTLTVSNMSPEDSSIYLCSGGAGETQYFGPGTRLLVL.

The genes are TRBV5-6 and TRBJ2-1, with 9 bases lining up with TRBD2. The CDR3 covers 14 residues. V lost 0 bases and J lost 5; bases outside the gene matches: 0. Germline loops: CDR1 SGHDT, CDR2 YYEEEE. The CDR3 spells CASSLGLADNEQFF. The CDR3, as DNA: TGTGCCAGCAGCTTGGGACTAGCGGACAATGAGCAGTTCTTC.

This clone was seen a single time. J is TRBJ1-2 and V is TRBV29-1, with D possibly being TRBD1 (6 bases). CDR1 and CDR2 from the germline V gene are SQVTM and ANQGSEA. Trimming stripped 6 bases from V and 6 bases from J, with 17 bases between. CDR3 length: 13 residues. CDR3 bases: TGCAGCGTACGGGTCACAGGGTTCGATGGCTACACCTTC. Amino acid sequence: CSVRVTGFDGYTF.

The V and J genes are TRBV6-6 and TRBJ2-7, with a tentative D call TRBD2 (6 bases). Germline CDR1 is MNHNY and CDR2 is SVGAGI (reference sequence). The CDR3 totals 15 residues. Trimming removed 0 bases at V and 3 bases at J, with 12 bases between. This chain's CDR3 is CASSYSRGAGYEQYF. CDR3 in DNA: TGTGCCAGCAGTTACTCGCGGGGAGCGGGCTACGAGCAGTACTTC.

This clone was observed a few times. V usage is TRBV4-1 and J usage is TRBJ1-1; D unresolved. Trimming stripped 3 bases from V and 0 bases from J, with 8 bases between. Germline loops: CDR1 MGHRA, CDR2 YSYEKL. The CDR3 spans 14 residues. The CDR3 is CASSQFRVNTEAFF. The CDR3, as DNA: TGCGCCAGCAGCCAGTTTCGGGTGAACACTGAAGCTTTCTTT.

The genes are TRBV5-1 and TRBJ1-1; 9 positions match TRBD1. V shed 3 bases and J 8 bases; nucleotides not matched to a gene: 5. Germline V lookup: CDR1 SGHRS, CDR2 YFSETQ. This CDR3 is 13 amino acids long. CDR3 DNA: TGCGCCAGCAGCTCCACAGGGGGCGCGGAAGCTTTCTTT. It codes for CASSSTGGAEAFF.

The chain is built from TRBV4-1 and TRBJ2-1, with 8 bases that match TRBD2. The germline CDR1 and CDR2 sequences are MGHRA and YSYEKL. With 3 bases clipped from V and 1 base from J, the junction kept 20 bases outside the gene matches. The CDR3 has 21 residues. CDR3 amino acids: CASSHYPGLVSLAVSYNEQFF. Here the CDR3 DNA reads TGCGCCAGCAGCCACTACCCGGGACTAGTGTCTTTAGCTGTTTCCTACAATGAGCAGTTCTTC.

The genes are TRBV9 and TRBJ2-2; perhaps TRBD1 as D (6 bases). The CDR3 loop spans 16 amino acids. Trimming left V 0 bases short and J 7 bases short, with 16 bases between. Germline CDR1 reads SGDLS; CDR2 reads YYNGEE. CDR3 protein: CASSVGGPNPGGELFF. Here the CDR3 DNA reads TGTGCCAGCAGCGTAGGGGGGCCAAACCCGGGCGGGGAGCTGTTTTTT.

This chain joins TRBV5-1 and TRBJ2-2, with unresolved D. CDR3 length: 15 amino acids. Between the trimmed V and J ends, which lost 0 bases and 5 bases, there was a span of 11 bases. Germline CDR1 reads SGHRS; CDR2 reads YFSETQ. The CDR3 DNA follows: TGCGCCAGCAGCTTGGAGAGGCGGTGGACCGGGGAGCTGTTTTTT. It is translated as CASSLERRWTGELFF.

This clone was recorded a few times. The chain joins TRBV4-1 to TRBJ1-1, with TRBD1 matching 7 bases. CDR3 length: 14 residues. After removal of 6 bases from V and 5 bases from J, the junction contained 9 bases not matched to a gene. Germline loops: CDR1 MGHRA, CDR2 YSYEKL. Here the CDR3 DNA reads TGCGCCAGCAGTTTATTGACAGGGACAACTGAAGCTTTCTTT. As protein: CASSLLTGTTEAFF.

V usage is TRBV5-6 and J usage is TRBJ2-2; D gene ambiguous. The germline V gene encodes CDR1 SGHDT and CDR2 YYEEEE. This CDR3 contains 13 residues. Trimming shortened V by 2 bases and J by 6 bases, and 8 bases separated the two germline ends. The CDR3 DNA reads TGTGCCAGCAGCTTCGGGTTGGCCGGGGAGCTGTTTTTT. Residues: CASSFGLAGELFF.